The present entry profiles one T cell receptor beta chain with its context. The sample comes from a study of blood T cell repertoires in COVID-19. Study context: PBMCs, B-cell-depleted T cells, or T cells were the source of the cDNA or gDNA that made up the material.

Generated by immunoSEQ multiplex PCR, the TCRdb table keeps only in-frame clones and is missing some. The repertoire has around 300,000 clones, roughly 85% of them found once; the top ten carry under 3%. Each participant's cohort was designated according to participant-reported clinical history. Cohort 3 donors counted as recovered after two negative PCRs, clearance, or resolved symptoms. Deletions cut 4 bases from V and 1 base from J, with 8 bases between. Germline V gives CDR1 LNHDA, CDR2 SQIVND (reference sequence). CDR3 length: 13 amino acids. V usage is TRBV19 and J usage is TRBJ2-7, with TRBD1 as a possible D gene (5 bases). This receptor was obtained from a woman aged 45-59 years who had recovered from COVID-19. The material sequenced was PBMCs or T cells enriched from blood (not recorded which). CDR3 protein: CASSKQGSYEQYF. Here the CDR3 DNA reads TGTGCCAGTAGTAAGCAGGGATCCTACGAGCAGTACTTC.